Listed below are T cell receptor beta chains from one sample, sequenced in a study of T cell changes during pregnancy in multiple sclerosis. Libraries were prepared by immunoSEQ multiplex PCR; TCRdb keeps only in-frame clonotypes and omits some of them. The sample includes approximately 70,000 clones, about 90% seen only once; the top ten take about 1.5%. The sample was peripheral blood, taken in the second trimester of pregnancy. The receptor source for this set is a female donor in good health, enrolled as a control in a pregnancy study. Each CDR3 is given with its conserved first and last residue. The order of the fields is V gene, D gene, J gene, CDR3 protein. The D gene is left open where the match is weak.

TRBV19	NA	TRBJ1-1	CASSIADYNTEAFF
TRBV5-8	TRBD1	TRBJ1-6	CASSSTDRGNSPLHF
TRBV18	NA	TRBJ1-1	CASSNTKDIGFGTEAFF
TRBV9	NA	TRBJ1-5	CASSASTGGPDQPQHF
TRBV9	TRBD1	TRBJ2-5	CASSVGPSRTGGVETQYF
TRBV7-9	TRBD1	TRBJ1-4	CASRRTGPNEKLFF
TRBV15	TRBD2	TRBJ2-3	CATSRTSGRGTDTQYF
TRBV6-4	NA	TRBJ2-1	CASSRDTYYNEQFF
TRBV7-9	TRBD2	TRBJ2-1	CASSLGLAGNRDEQFF
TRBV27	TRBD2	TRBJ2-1	CASSTLAGGWDSYNEQFF
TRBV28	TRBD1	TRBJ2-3	CASSYRDREDADTQYF
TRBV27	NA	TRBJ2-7	CASSLYPGVKYEQYF
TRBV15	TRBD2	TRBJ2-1	CATSGGLAVYNEQFF
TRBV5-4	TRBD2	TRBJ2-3	CASSPNGGDNTDTQYF
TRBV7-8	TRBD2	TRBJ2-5	CASSLSGSRRETQYF
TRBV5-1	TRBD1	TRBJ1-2	CASSITGGNGYTF
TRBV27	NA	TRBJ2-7	CASSSVNTGLRNEQYF
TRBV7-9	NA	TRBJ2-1	CASSLGVAISSYNEQFF